Below, 11 T cell receptor beta chains from the same sample are listed, as sequenced in a study of breast tumors, draining lymph nodes, adjacent tissues. Samples came from axillary lymph nodes draining the breast cancer. One entry per CDR3 protein results from TCRdb running MiXCR on the multiplex PCR reads. The table includes tens of thousands of distinct CDR3 sequences, about 27% detected once. The sample taken for sequencing was axillary lymph node tissue. These receptors all stem from a female donor with breast cancer. Some clones in this sample may be carry-over from other donors' samples.

The chain links TRBV3-1 to TRBJ2-1; TRBD2 matches 8 bases. The CDR3 extends over 17 amino acids. CDR1 and CDR2 (germline): LGHDT, YNNKEL (reference sequence). The V and J ends lost 1 base and 6 bases, in that order; junction bases with no gene match: 11. The CDR3 loop reads CASSQGSGGTRGNEQFF. In DNA form, the CDR3 reads TGTGCCAGCAGCCAAGGTTCCGGAGGGACTAGAGGCAATGAGCAGTTCTTC.

This clonotype was picked up many times. This sequence joins TRBV6-1 and TRBJ2-7; 10 bases are a match to TRBD2. Germline V gene data show CDR1 as MNHNS and CDR2 as SASEGT. CDR3 size: 13 residues. Losses at the gene ends were 5 bases for V and 5 bases for J; bases not matched to a gene: 3. CDR3: CASSPGLANEQYF. The CDR3 nucleotides read TGTGCCAGCAGTCCGGGACTAGCGAACGAGCAGTACTTC.

A word on this clonotype: A much larger clone lies a single base off, so this may be a read error. In nucleotides, the CDR3 is TGCAGTGCCGCACTTAGCGGAACCTACACTGAGCAGTTCTTC. It specifies CSAALSGTYTEQFF. The chain employs TRBV20-1 and TRBJ2-1, with a tentative D call TRBD2 (6 bases). CDR1 and CDR2 (germline): DFQATT, SNEGSKA (reference sequence). The CDR3 sequence is 14 residues long.

The chain joins TRBV19 to TRBJ1-6, with TRBD1 matching over 7 bases. V gave up 10 bases and J gave up 9 bases; unmatched junction bases: 6. In germline, CDR1 is LNHDA, CDR2 SQIVND (reference sequence). This CDR3 region has 12 residues. The CDR3 protein is CATTGSGSPLHF. The CDR3, as DNA: TGTGCCACGACAGGGTCTGGTTCACCCCTCCACTTT.

The chain combines TRBV29-1 with TRBJ2-1; TRBD2 aligns across 11 bases. The CDR3 contains 14 residues. Germline CDR1 is SQVTM and CDR2 is ANQGSEA. Trimming took 4 bases from V and 9 from J; bases not matched to a gene: 8. The CDR3 spells CSVGILAGEGEQFF. The CDR3 DNA follows: TGCAGCGTTGGTATACTAGCGGGAGAAGGTGAGCAGTTCTTC.

This clonotype was observed many times. J is TRBJ1-5 and V is TRBV19, with D perhaps TRBD1 (5 bases). This CDR3 has 15 residues. V lost 6 bases, J lost 3 bases, and 15 bases lay in between. The germline CDR1 and CDR2 sequences are LNHDA and SQIVND (reference sequence). The CDR3 sequence: CASSLRDADNQPQHF. As DNA, the CDR3 is TGTGCCAGTAGCCTCCGGGACGCAGACAATCAGCCCCAGCATTTT. Filled out from reference TRBV19 and TRBJ1-5, the complete variable domain reads DGGITQSPKYLFRKEGQNVTLSCEQNLNHDAMYWYRQDPGQGLRLIYYSQIVNDFQKGDIAEGYSVSREKKESFPLTVTSAQKNPTAFYLCASSLRDADNQPQHFGDGTRLSIL.

A word on this clonotype: Mismatch with germline at one junction end may stem from a read error. This chain connects TRBV5-1 to TRBJ2-2; 8 bases line up with TRBD1. The CDR3 spans 15 residues. CDR1 and CDR2 from the germline V gene are SGHRS and YFSETQ. CDR3 sequence reads: CASSETGDSTGELFF. For the CDR3, the DNA is TGCGCCAGCAGCGAGACAGGGGACAGCACCGGGGAGCTGTTCTTT.

Many counts were recorded for this clonotype. The chain is built from TRBV10-1 and TRBJ2-2; D unresolved. CDR3 length: 12 amino acids. Trimming shortened V by 5 bases and J by 6 bases, and 7 bases separated the two germline ends. CDR1 and CDR2 from the germline V gene are WNHNN and SYGVQD (reference sequence). CDR3 nucleotides: TGCGCCAGCAGTTTTCCCTCCGGGGAGCTGTTTTTT. This gives the protein CASSFPSGELFF.

The rearrangement joins TRBV19 to TRBJ1-2; D gene uncertain. V was cut by 9 bases and J by 4 bases, with 18 bases left in between. This CDR3 region has 14 residues. The germline V gene has CDR1 LNHDA and CDR2 SQIVND (reference sequence). Here the CDR3 reads CASTRKDGPYGYTF. CDR3 DNA sequence: TGTGCCAGCACCCGGAAGGACGGGCCCTATGGCTACACCTTC.

This clonotype showed up many times. The chain couples TRBV7-2 to TRBJ1-1; D may be TRBD1 (6 bases). Germline V gives CDR1 SGHTA, CDR2 FQGNSA. V lost 3 bases and J 1 base, leaving 9 bases between the germline ends. The CDR3 is 14 residues long. The CDR3 coding sequence is TGTGCCAGCAGCTTCAGGGGTGGGAACACTGAAGCTTTCTTT. Translating it yields CASSFRGGNTEAFF.

This clonotype has ten or more counts. This chain links TRBV5-1 with TRBJ2-7, with TRBD1 matching 11 bases. The trim removed 7 bases at V and 5 bases at J, leaving 2 bases unmatched. This CDR3 has 12 residues. Germline lookup yields CDR1 SGHRS and CDR2 YFSETQ. CDR3 protein: CASGQGADEQYF. The CDR3 coding sequence is TGCGCCAGCGGACAGGGGGCAGACGAGCAGTACTTC.